The clone carrying this T cell receptor (beta chain) was counted ten times or more. Germline V gene sequence: CDR1 SGHRS, CDR2 YFSETQ. The V segment lost 4 bases and the J segment 6 bases; nucleotides outside the gene matches: 6. The CDR3 runs 13 residues. This sample was taken from a study of blood T cells in healthy people across ages. The authors ran a second PCR of 7 to 11 cycles using a sample-barcoded 5' primer and a J-beta primer mix. TCRdb re-analysed the 5' RACE reads in MiXCR, keeping a single row per CDR3 protein. The table lists approximately 800,000 distinct CDR3 sequences, about 34% of them singletons.

The receptor comes from a man aged 18 to 29 in good health. The specimen sequenced was blood. This chain joins TRBV5-1 and TRBJ1-2; 7 bases map to TRBD1. The chain's CDR3 is CASSPTGVNGYTF. In nucleotides, the CDR3 is TGCGCCAGCAGCCCCACAGGGGTAAATGGCTACACCTTC.